This T cell receptor (beta chain) originates from a study of patients and donors after allogeneic stem cell transplantation. TCRdb independently ran MiXCR on the RT-PCR reads; one entry per CDR3 protein. The sample carries approximately 160,000 distinct CDR3 sequences, approximately 30% recorded once. V was clipped by 1 base and J by 5 bases, with 11 bases between them. Per germline, CDR1 DFQATT and CDR2 SNEGSKA (reference sequence). This CDR3 is built from 14 residues. There are a few counts of this clonotype. The sequenced sample was blood, either unsorted or a sorted T cell fraction (not recorded which). The source is a human donor who was either an allogeneic HSCT recipient or a stem cell or donor lymphocyte infusion donor (not recorded which). It is not recorded whose cells these are; they may come from a transplant donor. This chain uses TRBV20-1 with TRBJ2-2; no clear D. For the CDR3, the DNA is TGCAGTGCTAGAGGTAGTTCTCGGACCGGGGAGCTGTTTTTT. It codes for CSARGSSRTGELFF.